Below, 27 T cell receptor beta chains from the same sample are listed, as sequenced in a study of T cell responses to AZD1222 COVID-19 vaccine. Assay: immunoSEQ multiplex PCR; the TCRdb copy retains only in-frame clones and omits some. This sample carries some 140,000 clones, 93% of them seen once, and the ten largest clones take about 0.91%. Sample: peripheral blood, taken on day 0 of AZD1222 vaccination. Every receptor here comes from an adult in good health.

V gene TRBV18 combines with J gene TRBJ2-7; tentative D call: TRBD2 (6 bases). The CDR3 is made up of 15 amino acids. V was shortened by 4 bases and J by 5 bases, with 18 bases between the two germline ends. Germline V gene lookup returns CDR1 KGHSH and CDR2 LQKENI. The CDR3 sequence: CASSQLSGTPHEQYF. CDR3 DNA sequence: TGTGCCAGCTCACAACTTAGCGGAACTCCTCACGAGCAGTACTTC.

This clone was detected once. J is TRBJ1-4 and V is TRBV5-1; 7 positions match TRBD1. V gave up 1 base and J gave up 3 bases; unmatched junction bases: 0. The CDR3 length is 14 residues. Germline-derived CDR1 and CDR2 are SGHRS and YFSETQ. The DNA for the CDR3 is TGCGCCAGCAGCTTGACAGGGGCTAATGAAAAACTGTTTTTT. Translating gives CASSLTGANEKLFF.

The CDR3 DNA reads TGTGCCAGCAGCCAAGAATTGGGAAGGGAAAAACTGTTTTTT. This sequence encodes CASSQELGREKLFF. V and J are TRBV3-1 (or the pseudogene TRBV3-2) and TRBJ1-4; no clear D. The germline V gene encodes CDR1 LGHDT and CDR2 YNNKEL (reference sequence). The length of the CDR3 is 14 residues. Trimming removed 0 bases from V and 8 bases from J, with 10 bases in between.

The V gene is TRBV5-4, the J gene TRBJ2-1; 10 bases fit TRBD2. This CDR3 region has 16 residues. The V segment lost 4 bases and the J segment 4 bases; nucleotides outside the gene matches: 8. From germline, CDR1 is SGHNT and CDR2 YYREEE (reference sequence). The CDR3 nucleotides are TGTGCCAGCAGCCCGGAACTAGCGGGGAGTTACAATGAGCAGTTCTTC. Translation gives CASSPELAGSYNEQFF.

This clone was seen a single time. This sequence joins TRBV6-5 and TRBJ1-2; possibly TRBD1 for D (5 bases). CDR1 and CDR2 (germline): MNHEY, SVGAGI. V dropped 3 bases and J dropped 5 bases, with 13 bases sitting between them. The CDR3 sequence is 14 residues long. CDR3 loop: CASSYDGALYGYTF. The CDR3, as DNA: TGTGCCAGCAGTTATGACGGGGCCCTATATGGCTACACCTTC.

The J gene is TRBJ1-3, the V gene TRBV6-5; weak D call: TRBD1 (6 bases). The germline V gene encodes CDR1 MNHEY and CDR2 SVGAGI. V gave up 7 bases and J gave up 0 bases, with 10 bases separating them. The CDR3 loop spans 14 amino acids. The CDR3 is CASKTGLSGNTIYF. CDR3 DNA: TGTGCCAGCAAGACAGGCCTCTCTGGAAACACCATATATTTT.

On this clone itself: The junction does not match germline at one end; this may be a read error. The chain recombines TRBV6-4 with TRBJ1-2; D ambiguous. Germline CDR1 is MRHNA and CDR2 is SNTAGT. This CDR3 contains 21 residues. In DNA form, the CDR3 reads TGTGCCAGCAGAGACTATGACGCCCGCGGGAAGGCATCATTCTTTAACTATGGCTACACCTTC. Protein: CASRDYDARGKASFFNYGYTF.

This sequence joins TRBV19 and TRBJ2-3, with no clear D. Trimming removed 5 bases at V and 6 bases at J, with 15 bases between. CDR3 length: 14 amino acids. The germline V gene has CDR1 LNHDA and CDR2 SQIVND (reference sequence). DNA of the CDR3: TGTGCCAGTAGTTATTTGGCAAGGCGGGATACGCAGTATTTT. Translating gives CASSYLARRDTQYF.

The chain recombines TRBV7-9 with TRBJ1-1; a weak D match, TRBD1 (6 bases). Germline CDR1 reads SEHNR; CDR2 reads FQNEAQ (reference sequence). The CDR3 contains 14 residues. V lost 7 bases to trimming and J lost 7 bases, with 19 bases between them. CDR3 protein: CASINLQGTREAFF. The CDR3 DNA sequence: TGTGCCAGCATCAACCTACAGGGTACTCGTGAAGCTTTCTTT.

This clone was picked up one time. The chain is built from TRBV5-4 and TRBJ2-5; 8 bases line up with TRBD2. CDR3 length equals 14 residues. Per germline, CDR1 SGHNT and CDR2 YYREEE (reference sequence). J was trimmed by 2 bases and V by 4 bases; bases with no gene match: 4. CDR3 in amino acids: CASSALAGQETQYF. CDR3 in DNA: TGTGCCAGCAGCGCCTTAGCGGGGCAAGAGACCCAGTACTTC.

The genes are TRBV19 and TRBJ1-5; unclear D gene. The CDR3 spans 14 residues. Germline CDR1 and CDR2: LNHDA and SQIVND (reference sequence). Trimming cost V 0 bases and J 9 bases, with 12 bases left between them. The chain's CDR3 is CASSIDTTVGPQHF. CDR3 coding DNA: TGTGCCAGTAGTATAGATACAACAGTGGGGCCCCAGCATTTT.

The chain recombines TRBV7-2 with TRBJ2-7; 7 nucleotides align to TRBD1. Trimming cost V 5 bases and J 3 bases; bases outside gene matches: 4. The length of the CDR3 is 13 residues. Germline loops: CDR1 SGHTA, CDR2 FQGNSA. This chain's CDR3 is CASSPGTVYEQYF. CDR3 nucleotide sequence: TGTGCCAGCAGCCCCGGGACAGTCTACGAGCAGTACTTC.

The J gene is TRBJ1-6, the V gene TRBV9; unclear D gene. This CDR3 comprises 13 residues. Trimming left V 0 bases short and J 9 bases short, with 7 bases between. The V gene's germline CDR1 is SGDLS and CDR2 YYNGEE. This CDR3 reads CASSVAHSSPLHF. CDR3 DNA sequence: TGTGCCAGCAGCGTAGCCCACTCTTCACCCCTCCACTTT.

The chain joins TRBV19 to TRBJ1-2, with a possible D match to TRBD1 (5 bases). Trimming took 2 bases from V and 0 from J, leaving 7 bases between them. This CDR3 spans 14 amino acids. Germline-derived CDR1 and CDR2 are LNHDA and SQIVND (reference sequence). The DNA of the CDR3 is TGTGCCAGTAGTATACAGGGAGCTAACTATGGCTACACCTTC. Its protein product is CASSIQGANYGYTF.

This clone was seen more than once but under ten times. At the DNA level, this CDR3 is encoded by other sequences in the same sample as well. The genes are TRBV9 and TRBJ2-3, with D possibly TRBD2 on 5 matching bases. This CDR3 has 14 amino acids. Germline-derived CDR1 and CDR2 are SGDLS and YYNGEE. V gave up 4 bases and J gave up 2 bases, with 11 bases separating them. The CDR3 sequence: CASSRFGDTDTQYF. The CDR3 region has the DNA TGTGCCAGCAGCCGATTCGGGGACACAGATACGCAGTATTTT.

This clone has just a few counts. This chain joins TRBV7-6 and TRBJ2-7; D remains unclear. CDR1 and CDR2 (germline): SGHVS, FNYEAQ. CDR3 length equals 14 residues. Trimming removed 4 bases at V and 0 bases at J, with 10 bases between. Here the CDR3 DNA reads TGTGCCAGCAGCTGGGCCTCCAGCTCCTACGAGCAGTACTTC. This sequence encodes CASSWASSSYEQYF.

The chain's CDR3 is CASSTRGPTDTQYF. The DNA of the CDR3 is TGTGCCAGCAGCACCCGCGGCCCCACAGATACGCAGTATTTT. The V and J genes are TRBV6-5 and TRBJ2-3; D call uncertain. The CDR3 runs 14 residues. V dropped 6 bases and J dropped 2 bases, with 12 bases sitting between them. The germline CDR1 and CDR2 sequences are MNHEY and SVGAGI.

V usage is TRBV7-2 and J usage is TRBJ1-5; 10 nucleotides match TRBD1. This CDR3 contains 15 residues. CDR1 is SGHTA, CDR2 FQGNSA, per germline. The V and J ends lost 5 bases and 6 bases, in that order; junction bases with no gene match: 7. CDR3 nucleotide sequence: TGTGCCAGCAGCGCGGGACAGGGGTTGAGTCAGCCCCAGCATTTT. This translates into CASSAGQGLSQPQHF.

The rearrangement links TRBV5-1 to TRBJ2-7; maybe TRBD2 (6 bases). V was shortened by 3 bases and J by 5 bases, with 15 bases between the two germline ends. Germline V lookup: CDR1 SGHRS, CDR2 YFSETQ. This CDR3 has 14 residues. In DNA form, the CDR3 reads TGCGCCAGCAGCTCCCTCGGAGGGGCCGACGAGCAGTACTTC. It encodes CASSSLGGADEQYF.

This chain connects TRBV5-6 to TRBJ1-6; no reliable D call. The V end was cut by 1 base, the J end by 6 bases, with 14 bases between. Germline values: CDR1 SGHDT, CDR2 YYEEEE. The CDR3 length is 16 residues. In DNA form, the CDR3 reads TGTGCCAGCAGCTTGTCGCCGGGGAATGCTAATTCACCCCTCCACTTT. Translation gives CASSLSPGNANSPLHF.

This sequence joins TRBV14 and TRBJ2-7; D could derive from TRBD1 or TRBD2 (5 bases each). The CDR3 extends over 15 amino acids. Germline CDR1 and CDR2: SGHDN and FVKESK. With 5 bases removed from V and 1 base from J, the gap between germline ends came to 15 bases. The CDR3 DNA is TGTGCCAGCAGCATCCCCGGGACGGCATCCTACGAGCAGTACTTC. The encoded protein is CASSIPGTASYEQYF.

The V gene is TRBV7-8, the J gene TRBJ1-3; the D is unclear. Germline V gene sequence: CDR1 SGHVS, CDR2 FQNEAQ. The V gene lost 5 bases and the J gene lost 4 bases, with 9 bases spanning the gap. This CDR3 comprises 13 residues. Here the CDR3 DNA reads TGTGCCAGCAGCCCTACTTCCGGAAACACCATATATTTT. This gives the protein CASSPTSGNTIYF.

The chain recombines TRBV15 with TRBJ1-2; maybe TRBD1 (5 bases). This CDR3 spans 15 amino acids. Per the germline V gene, CDR1 is LNHNV and CDR2 is YYDKDF (reference sequence). V was trimmed by 5 bases and J by 6 bases, leaving 19 bases between them. The CDR3 region is CATSPQRWGADGYTF. CDR3 nucleotide sequence: TGTGCCACCAGCCCTCAGAGGTGGGGCGCCGATGGCTACACCTTC.

The chain carries TRBV7-2 and TRBJ1-4; D possibly corresponds to TRBD1 (6 bases). Looked up from germline, CDR1 is SGHTA and CDR2 is FQGNSA. V gave up 1 base and J gave up 0 bases, with 9 bases separating them. There are 16 residues in the CDR3. The CDR3 DNA sequence: TGTGCCAGCAGCTTAGAGGGACACGCAACTAATGAAAAACTGTTTTTT. It is translated as CASSLEGHATNEKLFF.

This clone appeared once. The chain couples TRBV5-5 to TRBJ1-5; D gene unclear. CDR3 length: 14 amino acids. Germline CDR1 is SGHKS and CDR2 is YYEKEE (reference sequence). V was clipped by 0 bases and J by 6 bases, with 10 bases between them. CDR3 bases: TGTGCCAGCAGCTTGGGGCAGATCGTTCAGCCCCAGCATTTT. It translates to CASSLGQIVQPQHF.

V and J are TRBV18 and TRBJ1-4; D remains unclear. V lost 2 bases to trimming and J lost 3 bases, with 10 bases between them. Germline V gene data show CDR1 as KGHSH and CDR2 as LQKENI. CDR3 length: 15 residues. The CDR3 sequence is CASSPVEVANEKLFF. CDR3 DNA sequence: TGTGCCAGCTCACCAGTGGAGGTGGCTAATGAAAAACTGTTTTTT.

The J gene is TRBJ2-1, the V gene TRBV11-2; TRBD1 is a possible D gene (5 bases). Germline CDR1 SGHAT, CDR2 FQNNGV. Trimming took 5 bases from V and 2 from J, leaving 16 bases between them. This CDR3 has 16 amino acids. CDR3 nucleotides: TGTGCCAGCAGCCCCCTTGGCAGGGCACCCTACAATGAGCAGTTCTTC. Its protein is CASSPLGRAPYNEQFF.